This is a list of T cell receptor beta chains from one sample in a study of patients with pleural tuberculosis. TCRdb re-analysed the reads in MiXCR, keeping a single row per CDR3 protein. The sample lists around 50,000 distinct CDR3 sequences, around 7% seen once, with roughly 15% in the top ten. These receptors all stem from a human donor with pleural tuberculosis. Both conserved end residues are part of each CDR3. D genes are given only for firm matches.

TRBJ1-5 | . | TRBV2 | CASETGGLGQPQHF
TRBJ1-2 | . | TRBV29-1 | CSVGVGREGGYTF
TRBJ2-7 | TRBD2 | TRBV20-1 | CSATPWDYNYEQYF
TRBJ2-1 | . | TRBV2 | CATTAREQFF
TRBJ2-5 | . | TRBV3-1 | CASSHTGKETQYF
TRBJ2-1 | . | TRBV12-3/TRBV12-4 | CASNLSRSPYNEQFF
TRBJ1-5 | . | TRBV19 | CASSIEGVINQPQHF
TRBJ1-1 | . | TRBV13 | CASSVVGLGDAEAFF
TRBJ2-5 | TRBD1 | TRBV25-1 | CASGRQGTQETQYF
TRBJ2-1 | . | TRBV6-1 | CASSEYKDEQFF
TRBJ2-7 | TRBD2 | TRBV27 | CASSSRTSATYEQYF
TRBJ2-7 | . | TRBV27 | CASSRGAGSEQYF
TRBJ1-5 | TRBD1 | TRBV19 | CASSGTGARNQPQHF
TRBJ2-3 | TRBD2 | TRBV2 | CASRLAGGEDTQYF
TRBJ1-4 | . | TRBV27 | CAARGGEKLFF
TRBJ2-3 | . | TRBV12-3/TRBV12-4 | CADRSSTDTQYF
TRBJ2-7 | . | TRBV14 | CASSKGLYYEQYF
TRBJ2-7 | TRBD2 | TRBV10-3 | CAIRVGLASEQYF
TRBJ2-1 | TRBD1 | TRBV12-3/TRBV12-4 | CASSQGQNNEQFF
TRBJ1-1 | . | TRBV10-2 | CASSESTNRPFF
TRBJ2-5 | . | TRBV29-1 | CSSWDQETQYF
TRBJ2-1 | . | TRBV5-1 | CASTLLDTDNEQFF
TRBJ2-2 | . | TRBV29-1 | CSVDMRTGELFF
TRBJ2-7 | . | TRBV27 | CASSFSGYEQYF